One sample yielded the 32 T cell receptor beta chains listed below, sequenced in a study of blood T cell repertoires in COVID-19. The table came from immunoSEQ multiplex PCR; TCRdb's copy has only in-frame clones and leaves some out. The sample comprises roughly 40,000 clones, 80% to 90% of which are singletons, and 6.2% rests with the top ten. What was sequenced was peripheral blood. The receptors here all came from a human donor in a cohort sampled during active COVID-19.

The V call is TRBV4-1, the J call TRBJ2-7; D is possibly TRBD2 (5 bases). The V end lost 3 bases, the J end lost 3 bases, and 9 bases lay between the germline ends. There are 13 residues in the CDR3. Germline V gene lookup returns CDR1 MGHRA and CDR2 YSYEKL. The CDR3 loop is CASSHPGDYEQYF. CDR3 coding DNA: TGCGCCAGCAGCCATCCCGGGGACTACGAGCAGTACTTC.

V is TRBV12-3 or TRBV12-4 and J is TRBJ1-2; no clear D gene. V was clipped by 2 bases and J by 7 bases, with 11 bases between them. CDR3 length equals 13 residues. The CDR3 DNA reads TGTGCCAGCAGTTTATCTCCGAGCGGTGGCTACACCTTC. Protein product: CASSLSPSGGYTF.

The rearrangement uses TRBV5-4 and TRBJ1-2, with a possible D match to TRBD1 (6 bases). CDR1 and CDR2 from the germline V gene are SGHNT and YYREEE (reference sequence). Trimming removed 2 bases at V and 0 bases at J, with 11 bases between. This CDR3 contains 15 residues. CDR3 residues: CASSFGDITNYGYTF. The CDR3 region has the DNA TGTGCCAGCAGCTTCGGGGACATAACTAACTATGGCTACACCTTC. The full variable domain, with the rest looked up from reference TRBV5-4 and TRBJ1-2, is ETGVTQSPTHLIKTRGQQVTLRCSSQSGHNTVSWYQQALGQGPQFIFQYYREEENGRGNFPPRFSGLQFPNYSSELNVNALELDDSALYLCASSFGDITNYGYTFGSGTRLTVV.

The chain carries TRBV11-2 and TRBJ2-2, with 9 positions matching TRBD1. CDR3 length equals 15 residues. The V gene's germline CDR1 is SGHAT and CDR2 FQNNGV. Trimming cost V 4 bases and J 7 bases; bases outside gene matches: 7. The CDR3 loop is CASSSNRGLGGELFF. The CDR3 bases are TGTGCCAGCAGCTCGAACAGGGGGCTGGGCGGGGAGCTGTTTTTT. The variable domain in full, completed from reference TRBV11-2 and TRBJ2-2, reads EAGVAQSPRYKIIEKRQSVAFWCNPISGHATLYWYQQILGQGPKLLIQFQNNGVVDDSQLPKDRFSAERLKGVDSTLKIQPAKLEDSAVYLCASSSNRGLGGELFFGEGSRLTVL.

V usage is TRBV6-1 and J usage is TRBJ1-3; D uncertain. The CDR3 contains 14 residues. V was clipped by 1 base and J by 2 bases, with 6 bases between them. Per germline, CDR1 MNHNS and CDR2 SASEGT. The CDR3 here is CASSEVEAGNTIYF. The DNA of the CDR3 is TGTGCCAGCAGTGAAGTCGAGGCTGGAAACACCATATATTTT.

The genes are TRBV12-3 or TRBV12-4 and TRBJ2-1; unclear D gene. With 3 bases removed from V and 0 bases from J, the gap between germline ends came to 3 bases. The CDR3 runs to 13 residues. The CDR3 DNA follows: TGTGCCAGCAGTTTCGGCTCCTACAATGAGCAGTTCTTC. Its translation: CASSFGSYNEQFF.

A single count supports this clone. This chain uses TRBV7-9 with TRBJ1-3; a weak D match, TRBD1 (5 bases). In germline, CDR1 is SEHNR, CDR2 FQNEAQ (reference sequence). The CDR3 loop spans 16 amino acids. Trimming removed 1 base at V and 2 bases at J, with 12 bases between. The CDR3 region is CASSLVGGVTGNTIYF. The CDR3, as DNA: TGTGCCAGCAGCTTAGTCGGGGGGGTCACTGGAAACACCATATATTTT.

This chain uses TRBV3-1 (or the pseudogene TRBV3-2) with TRBJ2-3; 8 bases are shared with TRBD1. This CDR3 has 14 residues. Per germline, CDR1 LGHDT and CDR2 YNNKEL (reference sequence). V lost 4 bases, J lost 6 bases, and 6 bases stayed unmatched. The CDR3 nucleotides read TGTGCCAGCAGCCTTCGGACAGGGTACGATACGCAGTATTTT. This translates into CASSLRTGYDTQYF.

V gene TRBV5-1 combines with J gene TRBJ2-3; no clear D gene. Germline CDR1 reads SGHRS; CDR2 reads YFSETQ. CDR3 length: 14 amino acids. Trimming took off 4 bases at V and 4 bases at J, with 13 bases between the two ends. Written as DNA, the CDR3 is TGCGCCAGCAGCATCCTCCGTAGTGCAGATACGCAGTATTTT. It encodes CASSILRSADTQYF. Full variable domain (remainder filled in from reference TRBV5-1 and TRBJ2-3): KAGVTQTPRYLIKTRGQQVTLSCSPISGHRSVSWYQQTPGQGLQFLFEYFSETQRNKGNFPGRFSGRQFSNSRSEMNVSTLELGDSALYLCASSILRSADTQYFGPGTRLTVL.

This chain connects TRBV30 to TRBJ1-5; 7 bases are a match to TRBD1. The length of the CDR3 is 14 residues. After removal of 2 bases from V and 4 bases from J, the junction contained 5 bases not matched to a gene. CDR1 and CDR2 (germline): GTSNPN, SVGIG (reference sequence). The DNA for the CDR3 is TGTGCCTGGAGTAGAGAACAGGGGAATCAGCCCCAGCATTTT. It specifies CAWSREQGNQPQHF.

The chain's CDR3 is CASSEMVAGGYNEQFF. The CDR3 nucleotides are TGTGCCAGCAGTGAAATGGTAGCGGGGGGTTACAATGAGCAGTTCTTC. The rearrangement joins TRBV2 to TRBJ2-1; 10 bases align to TRBD2. Germline V gene lookup returns CDR1 SNHLY and CDR2 FYNNEI. The trim removed 2 bases at V and 4 bases at J, leaving 5 bases unmatched. The CDR3 consists of 16 residues.

The gene calls are TRBV29-1 and TRBJ2-5; 12 bases are shared with TRBD2. This CDR3 spans 16 amino acids. J lost 1 base, V lost 6 bases, and 9 bases had no gene match. Germline loops: CDR1 SQVTM, CDR2 ANQGSEA. CDR3 sequence reads: CSVASWGLAGQETQYF. CDR3 DNA sequence: TGCAGCGTAGCCTCGTGGGGACTAGCGGGCCAAGAGACCCAGTACTTC.

The rearrangement links TRBV5-1 to TRBJ2-3, with D maybe TRBD1 (5 bases). V lost 3 bases and J lost 4, with 12 bases in between. The germline gives CDR1 SGHRS, CDR2 YFSETQ. The CDR3 is 14 residues long. In DNA, the CDR3 is TGCGCCAGCAGCTCAGGAGAAGGGGCAGATACGCAGTATTTT. Encoded protein: CASSSGEGADTQYF.

This clone is labeled as medium-sized (0.01 to 0.1%). V and J are TRBV2 and TRBJ2-1; D not resolved. Trimming shortened V by 4 bases and J by 5 bases, and 9 bases separated the two germline ends. From germline, CDR1 is SNHLY and CDR2 FYNNEI. The CDR3 has 13 residues. The DNA of the CDR3 is TGTGCCAGCAGTGCCCTCGCGAACAATGAGCAGTTCTTC. Amino acids: CASSALANNEQFF.

This clone was detected once. The gene calls are TRBV19 and TRBJ2-1, with 8 bases lining up with TRBD2. V lost 1 base to trimming and J lost 9 bases; unmatched junction nucleotides: 17. Germline V gene lookup returns CDR1 LNHDA and CDR2 SQIVND (reference sequence). CDR3 length equals 18 residues. CDR3 residues: CASSIAPGAGGPGPEQFF. The CDR3 region has the DNA TGTGCCAGTAGTATAGCCCCCGGGGCGGGAGGACCCGGTCCTGAGCAGTTCTTC.

This clone was observed a single time. This chain connects TRBV27 to TRBJ2-7; D perhaps matches TRBD1 (6 bases). The CDR3 has 16 residues. V was pared by 6 bases and J by 0 bases, with 18 bases between. In germline, CDR1 is MNHEY, CDR2 SMNVEV (reference sequence). This chain's CDR3 is CASSGYLTGNSYEQYF. CDR3 in DNA: TGTGCCAGCAGCGGATACCTGACAGGAAACTCCTACGAGCAGTACTTC.

The rearrangement links TRBV6-5 to TRBJ2-4, with D perhaps TRBD1 (6 bases). V shed 8 bases and J shed 1 base, with 12 bases lying between them. The CDR3 has 14 residues. Germline assignment: CDR1 MNHEY and CDR2 SVGAGI. CDR3 DNA: TGTGCCAGCGGAACAGGGCAGGCCAAAAACATTCAGTACTTC. It encodes CASGTGQAKNIQYF.

This clone came up a few times. The chain uses TRBV18 and TRBJ1-5; 8 nucleotides align to TRBD1. This CDR3 has 15 residues. Germline lookup yields CDR1 KGHSH and CDR2 LQKENI. V shed 6 bases, J shed 4 bases, and the junction held 8 bases outside the gene matches. This CDR3 reads CASSLKTGENQPQHF. The CDR3 coding sequence is TGTGCCAGCTCCCTAAAGACAGGGGAAAATCAGCCCCAGCATTTT. The full variable domain, in which reference TRBV18 and TRBJ1-5 provide the parts outside the CDR3, is NAGVMQNPRHLVRRRGQEARLRCSPMKGHSHVYWYRQLPEEGLKFMVYLQKENIIDESGMPKERFSAEFPKEGPSILRIQQVVRGDSAAYFCASSLKTGENQPQHFGDGTRLSIL.

The chain has TRBV5-1 and TRBJ1-2; 10 nucleotides match TRBD1. The germline gives CDR1 SGHRS, CDR2 YFSETQ. The ends lost 4 bases at V and 6 bases at J; junction bases unmatched: 15. The CDR3 consists of 17 residues. CDR3 in amino acids: CASSKTGTGAREDGYTF. CDR3 nucleotide sequence: TGCGCCAGCAGCAAGACCGGGACAGGGGCCCGAGAAGATGGCTACACCTTC.

In this sample, this clone turned up once. The V gene is TRBV4-1, the J gene TRBJ2-7; D is possibly TRBD1 (5 bases). Germline V gene lookup returns CDR1 MGHRA and CDR2 YSYEKL. The length of the CDR3 is 16 residues. Trimming stripped 4 bases from V and 2 bases from J, with 18 bases between. CDR3: CASSPGPFDSTYEQYF. CDR3 in DNA: TGCGCCAGCAGCCCCGGACCATTTGACAGCACCTACGAGCAGTACTTC.

The chain uses TRBV3-1 (or the pseudogene TRBV3-2) and TRBJ2-7; a possible D gene is TRBD2 (5 bases). Germline lookup yields CDR1 LGHDT and CDR2 YNNKEL (reference sequence). The ends were cut back, 8 bases at V and 1 base at J, with 18 bases in the middle. This CDR3 has 15 residues. CDR3 sequence: CASGERGQTSYEQYF. As DNA, the CDR3 is TGTGCCAGCGGCGAACGCGGGCAGACATCCTACGAGCAGTACTTC.

This sequence joins TRBV4-2 and TRBJ2-1; 7 bases fit TRBD2. V lost 1 base and J lost 6; bases outside the gene matches: 6. The CDR3 is made up of 15 amino acids. In germline, CDR1 is LGHNA, CDR2 YNFKEQ. CDR3 in DNA: TGTGCCAGCAGCCAAGGGACTAGAGGATCCAATGAGCAGTTCTTC. This sequence encodes CASSQGTRGSNEQFF.

The chain couples TRBV19 to TRBJ1-1; weak D call: TRBD1 (5 bases). The CDR3 loop spans 14 amino acids. The germline V gene encodes CDR1 LNHDA and CDR2 SQIVND (reference sequence). Trimming stripped 5 bases from V and 1 base from J, with 11 bases between. The CDR3 DNA sequence: TGTGCCAGTAGTGGTAGGACACCGAACACTGAAGCTTTCTTT. Its protein is CASSGRTPNTEAFF.

The rearrangement links TRBV4-3 to TRBJ2-1, with D possibly TRBD2 on 6 matching bases. This CDR3 contains 13 residues. The germline gives CDR1 LGHNA, CDR2 YSLEER. V lost 2 bases to trimming and J lost 6 bases, with 8 bases between them. Written as DNA, the CDR3 is TGCGCCAGCAGCCAATCGGGACTCAATGAGCAGTTCTTC. Translated: CASSQSGLNEQFF.

In DNA, the CDR3 is TGTGCCAGCAGCTTAGGGGGTGGAGGGATGGGTAATTCACCCCTCCACTTT. Translated: CASSLGGGGMGNSPLHF. V usage is TRBV7-9 and J usage is TRBJ1-6, with D uncertain. The length of the CDR3 is 17 residues. Deletions cut 1 base from V and 6 bases from J, with 16 bases between. Germline CDR1 and CDR2: SEHNR and FQNEAQ (reference sequence).

The chain recombines TRBV10-3 with TRBJ1-2; a weak D match, TRBD1 (5 bases). CDR3 length: 12 amino acids. The ends were cut back, 4 bases at V and 4 bases at J, with 7 bases in the middle. Per the germline V gene, CDR1 is ENHRY and CDR2 is SYGVKD. CDR3 sequence reads: CAISGQGYGYTF. The CDR3 nucleotides are TGTGCCATCAGTGGGCAGGGCTATGGCTACACCTTC.

The chain employs TRBV5-4 and TRBJ2-7; 10 bases align to TRBD2. Per the germline V gene, CDR1 is SGHNT and CDR2 is YYREEE (reference sequence). This CDR3 has 15 amino acids. With V trimmed by 4 bases and J by 3 bases, 7 bases remained unmatched. CDR3 loop: CASSHSGGAVYEQYF. In DNA, the CDR3 is TGTGCCAGCAGCCACAGCGGGGGGGCTGTCTACGAGCAGTACTTC.

V and J are TRBV5-8 and TRBJ1-2; D uncertain. In germline, CDR1 is SGHTS, CDR2 YDEGEE. Deletions cut 0 bases from V and 8 bases from J, with 14 bases between. This CDR3 region has 14 residues. The CDR3 loop reads CASSLAAGSGGYTF. For the CDR3, the DNA is TGTGCCAGCAGCTTGGCCGCAGGCTCGGGAGGCTACACCTTC.

The V and J genes are TRBV2 and TRBJ2-3, with a weak D call TRBD1 (5 bases). The CDR3 runs 14 residues. V lost 4 bases to trimming and J lost 1 base, with 9 bases between them. Germline V gene sequence: CDR1 SNHLY, CDR2 FYNNEI. CDR3 DNA: TGTGCCAGCAGTGTCGAAGGGGGCACAGATACGCAGTATTTT. As protein: CASSVEGGTDTQYF.

The V gene is TRBV6-1, the J gene TRBJ2-7; D not resolved. The CDR3 sequence is 12 residues long. V dropped 1 base and J dropped 4 bases, with 5 bases sitting between them. Germline CDR1 is MNHNS and CDR2 is SASEGT. As DNA, the CDR3 is TGTGCCAGCAGTGAAGACTGGTACGAGCAGTACTTC. This gives the protein CASSEDWYEQYF.

This chain connects TRBV2 to TRBJ1-3, with TRBD1 matching 7 bases. In germline, CDR1 is SNHLY, CDR2 FYNNEI. The CDR3 loop spans 13 amino acids. V was pared by 6 bases and J by 2 bases, with 1 base of the junction left unmatched. Here the CDR3 DNA reads TGTGCCAGCAGCGACAGGGCTGGAAACACCATATATTTT. This gives the protein CASSDRAGNTIYF.

V usage is TRBV25-1 and J usage is TRBJ2-3; TRBD2 might be the D (6 bases). The germline V gene encodes CDR1 MGHDK and CDR2 SYGVNS. V lost 2 bases and J lost 0, with 15 bases in between. This CDR3 is built from 17 residues. The CDR3 spells CASSEQRADPSTDTQYF. CDR3 coding DNA: TGTGCCAGCAGTGAACAGCGGGCTGATCCTAGCACAGATACGCAGTATTTT.